This TCR beta chain stems from a study of chemoradiotherapy in HPV16-positive cancers. The protocol was immunoSEQ multiplex PCR, while the TCRdb copy is restricted to in-frame clones and leaves out a portion. The data show approximately 5,900 clones, around 73% seen once. In this sample, this clone turned up a few times. V was clipped by 0 bases and J by 0 bases, with 10 bases between them. This CDR3 contains 16 residues. CDR1 is SGHDT, CDR2 YYEEEE, per germline. The rearrangement uses TRBV5-6 and TRBJ1-3; D possibly corresponds to TRBD1 (5 bases). The sequence came from a human donor with HPV-associated anogenital cancer. The material was obtained from a patient who underwent chemoradiotherapy. As DNA, the CDR3 is TGTGCCAGCAGCTTGGGGGTGGACAACTCTGGAAACACCATATATTTT. It yields the protein CASSLGVDNSGNTIYF.